These T cell receptor beta chains were read from a single sample in a study of blood T cells in healthy people across ages. TCRdb passed the 5' RACE reads through MiXCR, listing each CDR3 protein once. The repertoire holds approximately 600,000 distinct CDR3 sequences, with approximately 50% as singletons. Source material: blood. The receptors shown here come from a man aged 55 to 70 in good health. Each CDR3 is given with its conserved first and last residue. Each record gives: V gene, J gene, clone size, D gene, CDR3 DNA, CDR3 protein. The D gene is left open where the match is weak. Clone size is not always given. Where it is, it says once, few, many or a class for expanded clones.

TRBV2,TRBJ2-3,-,TRBD2,TGTGCCACAAGCGGGGGCCGACAAGATACGCAGTATTTT,CATSGGRQDTQYF
TRBV11-2,TRBJ2-7,-,-,TGTGCCAGCAGCTTTCCAGGGAGCGAGCAGTACTTC,CASSFPGSEQYF
TRBV5-1,TRBJ1-2,-,TRBD1,TGCGCCAGCAGCGAACGAGGGGGCGCTGGCTATGGCTACACCTTC,CASSERGGAGYGYTF
TRBV15,TRBJ2-1,few,TRBD1,TGTGCCACCAGCAGAGAGACAGGGACCCGCTCCTACAATGAGCAGTTCTTC,CATSRETGTRSYNEQFF
TRBV29-1,TRBJ2-3,-,-,TGCAGCGTTGAGGGCAGGGCCTCCGATACGCAGTATTTT,CSVEGRASDTQYF
TRBV25-1,TRBJ2-5,few,-,TGTGCCAGCAGCCGGATGGGGCTAGAGACCCAGTACTTC,CASSRMGLETQYF
TRBV9,TRBJ2-3,once,TRBD2,TGTGCCACCTCCCGGGGGGGCTCTAGCACAGATACGCAGTATTTT,CATSRGGSSTDTQYF
TRBV29-1,TRBJ2-7,-,-,TGCAGCGGTGCTTCGGGATACGAGCAGTACTTC,CSGASGYEQYF
TRBV2,TRBJ1-2,-,-,TGTGCCAGCAGTGTTTATAACTATGGCTACACCTTC,CASSVYNYGYTF
TRBV6-6,TRBJ1-2,few,TRBD1,TGTGCCAGCAGCTACGGACAGGGGGCGTATGGCTACACCTTC,CASSYGQGAYGYTF
TRBV12-3/TRBV12-4,TRBJ2-1,-,-,TGTGCCAGCAGACTCTGGGATGAGCAGTTCTTC,CASRLWDEQFF
TRBV27,TRBJ2-1,-,-,TGTGCCAGCAGTTTTTGGGGGGGCACTCGCAATGAGCAGTTCTTC,CASSFWGGTRNEQFF
TRBV29-1,TRBJ1-2,-,TRBD1,TGCAGCGTTGCTGACAGGGTTAGCTATGGCTACACCTTC,CSVADRVSYGYTF
TRBV5-4,TRBJ1-2,few,-,TGTGCCAGCAGTCCCTGGGCGAGCAGGAACTATGGCTACACCTTC,CASSPWASRNYGYTF
TRBV10-3,TRBJ2-7,few,TRBD1,TGTGCCACCTCCGGGCAGGGGGTATCTTATACCTACGAGCAGTACTTC,CATSGQGVSYTYEQYF
TRBV18,TRBJ2-6,-,-,TGTGCCAGCTCACCACGGCCTCACGGTGGCAGGGGGGAATCTGGGGCCAACGTCCTGACTTTC,CASSPRPHGGRGESGANVLTF
TRBV27,TRBJ2-1,-,-,TGTGCCAGCAGTTTTTACGGGGCGAGGGGCAACAATGAGCAGTTCTTC,CASSFYGARGNNEQFF
TRBV6-1,TRBJ2-1,-,-,TGTGCCAGCAGTGACTTCCCCAATGAGCAGTTCTTC,CASSDFPNEQFF
TRBV3-1,TRBJ1-2,-,-,TGTGCCAGCAGCCAAGCCTCGTGGACAGTTGACTATGGCTACACCTTC,CASSQASWTVDYGYTF
TRBV12-3/TRBV12-4,TRBJ1-1,few,-,TGTGCCAGCACCCCCGGGGACCAAGCTTTCTTT,CASTPGDQAFF
TRBV7-9,TRBJ2-1,few,-,TGTGCCAGCAGCCAGCAAGGGGGGTTGAACAATGAGCAGTTCTTC,CASSQQGGLNNEQFF
TRBV4-2,TRBJ2-3,-,TRBD1,TGTGCCAGCAGCCAAGCTGGACAGGGGAGGACAGATACGCAGTATTTT,CASSQAGQGRTDTQYF
TRBV3-1,TRBJ2-1,-,-,TGTGCCAGCAGCCCCGGGGTAGCGGTCTACAATGAGCAGTTCTTC,CASSPGVAVYNEQFF
TRBV4-1,TRBJ1-2,-,TRBD1,TGCGCCAGCAGCCAGTATGGAGGGGGCGTGTATGGCTACACCTTC,CASSQYGGGVYGYTF
TRBV20-1,TRBJ1-1,-,-,TGCAGTGCTAGAGGGGGACTCCGCGGGGTAACTGAAGCTTTCTTT,CSARGGLRGVTEAFF
TRBV11-2,TRBJ2-1,-,TRBD1,TGTGCCAGCAGCCCCGAGAGGGACAGCCTCTACAATGAGCAGTTCTTC,CASSPERDSLYNEQFF
TRBV4-1,TRBJ2-1,-,-,TGCGCCAGCAGCCAAGTAGGCCCTCCGTGGGGGCAGTTCTTC,CASSQVGPPWGQFF
TRBV7-6,TRBJ2-1,-,-,TGTGCCAGCAGCTCGTGGACAGGAGGGTCCTACAATGAGCAGTTCTTC,CASSSWTGGSYNEQFF
TRBV10-3,TRBJ2-7,few,TRBD1,TGTGCCATCAGTATGAGACAGGGTAGTAACTACGAGCAGTACTTC,CAISMRQGSNYEQYF
TRBV24-1,TRBJ1-2,-,-,TGTGCCACCAGCCGCCAGGACGTTGGCTACACCTTC,CATSRQDVGYTF
TRBV2,TRBJ2-1,-,-,TGTGCCAGCAGGGACCGGTACAATGAGCAGTTCTTC,CASRDRYNEQFF
TRBV20-1,TRBJ1-5,-,TRBD1,TGCAGTGCTAGAGTGGACAGGGAACAGCCCCAGCATTTT,CSARVDREQPQHF
TRBV6-2/TRBV6-3,TRBJ2-1,few,-,TGTGCCAGCAGTTACCGGGCGGGGAATTACAATGAGCAGTTCTTC,CASSYRAGNYNEQFF
TRBV5-6,TRBJ1-5,-,-,TGTGCCAGCAGCGCCAGGGGAATCGGCAATCAGCCCCAGCATTTT,CASSARGIGNQPQHF
TRBV9,TRBJ1-1,-,-,TGTGCCAGCAGCCCCCGCGGGGTGTCTGAAGCTTTCTTT,CASSPRGVSEAFF
TRBV15,TRBJ2-3,-,-,TGTGCCACCAGCAGAGCCAGACAGGATACGCAGTATTTT,CATSRARQDTQYF
TRBV10-3,TRBJ1-4,-,-,TGTGCCATCAGTGAGTCCAACGAAAAACTGTTTTTT,CAISESNEKLFF
TRBV5-1,TRBJ2-1,-,-,TGCACCAGCAGCGAGACTAGGTTTGAGTACAATGAGCAGTTCTTC,CTSSETRFEYNEQFF
TRBV18,TRBJ2-3,-,-,TGTGCCAGCTCACCAGGGCCCTATACGCAGTATTTT,CASSPGPYTQYF
TRBV7-2,TRBJ1-1,-,TRBD1,TGTGCCAGCAGCCCGGGACAGGCGGAAACTGAAGCTTTCTTT,CASSPGQAETEAFF
TRBV3-1,TRBJ2-3,few,TRBD1,TGTGCCAGCAGCCAATTCAGGGGGGATACGCAGTATTTT,CASSQFRGDTQYF
TRBV29-1,TRBJ2-6,-,-,TGCAGCGTTCTGGCCACTGGGGCCAACGTCCTGACTTTC,CSVLATGANVLTF
TRBV14,TRBJ2-5,-,-,TGTGCCAGCAGCCAAGTCGGAGGGGGCACTTCGACCCAGTACTTC,CASSQVGGGTSTQYF
TRBV29-1,TRBJ1-1,once,-,TGCAGCGGGAGAAACAGGGCGAACACTGAAGCTTTCTTT,CSGRNRANTEAFF
TRBV6-5,TRBJ2-5,few,-,TGTGCCAGCAGTTACGGCCACGGTCCCCAAGAGACCCAGTACTTC,CASSYGHGPQETQYF
TRBV15,TRBJ1-2,-,-,TGTGCCACCAGCACGGATAACTATGGCTACACCTTC,CATSTDNYGYTF
TRBV5-1,TRBJ1-1,few,-,TGCGCCAGCAGCTTGGAGGCCAGAGGAGCCACTGAAGCTTTCTTT,CASSLEARGATEAFF
TRBV20-1,TRBJ2-3,-,-,TGCAGTGCCACTATTTCGGGGACGGGCACAGATACGCAGTATTTT,CSATISGTGTDTQYF
TRBV12-3/TRBV12-4,TRBJ2-3,-,-,TGTGCCAGCAGTTCAACTAGGGATACGCAGTATTTT,CASSSTRDTQYF
TRBV6-6,TRBJ1-5,-,TRBD1,TGTGCCAGCAGTCCCCGGGCGGCAGGGGGGTATCAGCCCCAGCATTTT,CASSPRAAGGYQPQHF
TRBV7-2,TRBJ2-3,-,TRBD1,TGTGCCAGCAGCTTAGAGGGGAGTGGGACAGGGGGCGGGGATACGCAGTATTTT,CASSLEGSGTGGGDTQYF
TRBV7-8,TRBJ2-5,-,-,TGTGCCAGCAGCTTACTCCTCCCCTATCGGGAGACCCAGTACTTC,CASSLLLPYRETQYF
TRBV12-3/TRBV12-4,TRBJ1-5,many,-,TGTGCCAGCAGTTTTACGGGCAATCAGCCCCAGCATTTT,CASSFTGNQPQHF
TRBV10-3,TRBJ2-5,once,-,TGTGCCATCAGTGATTGGCAGAGGGGGGAAGAGACCCAGTACTTC,CAISDWQRGEETQYF
TRBV12-3/TRBV12-4,TRBJ1-6,-,-,TGTGCCAGCGGGACAAACCATTCACCCCTCCACTTT,CASGTNHSPLHF
TRBV3-1,TRBJ2-5,-,-,TGTGCCAGCGGCCACAATTTGGCCCAAGAGACCCAGTACTTC,CASGHNLAQETQYF
TRBV7-2,TRBJ1-6,few,-,TGTGCCAGCAGCTTTGCAGGGTTACTCTATAATTCACCCCTCCACTTT,CASSFAGLLYNSPLHF
TRBV28,TRBJ1-4,few,-,TGTGCCAGCAGTCCGGTCGGTGGGGGTCGGGCAACTAATGAAAAACTGTTTTTT,CASSPVGGGRATNEKLFF
TRBV2,TRBJ2-6,-,-,TGTGCCAGCAAGTCCGGGGCCAACGTCCTGACTTTC,CASKSGANVLTF
TRBV7-8,TRBJ2-1,-,-,TGTGCCAGCAGCTTAGCGCGCGGTAGAAATGAGCAGTTCTTC,CASSLARGRNEQFF